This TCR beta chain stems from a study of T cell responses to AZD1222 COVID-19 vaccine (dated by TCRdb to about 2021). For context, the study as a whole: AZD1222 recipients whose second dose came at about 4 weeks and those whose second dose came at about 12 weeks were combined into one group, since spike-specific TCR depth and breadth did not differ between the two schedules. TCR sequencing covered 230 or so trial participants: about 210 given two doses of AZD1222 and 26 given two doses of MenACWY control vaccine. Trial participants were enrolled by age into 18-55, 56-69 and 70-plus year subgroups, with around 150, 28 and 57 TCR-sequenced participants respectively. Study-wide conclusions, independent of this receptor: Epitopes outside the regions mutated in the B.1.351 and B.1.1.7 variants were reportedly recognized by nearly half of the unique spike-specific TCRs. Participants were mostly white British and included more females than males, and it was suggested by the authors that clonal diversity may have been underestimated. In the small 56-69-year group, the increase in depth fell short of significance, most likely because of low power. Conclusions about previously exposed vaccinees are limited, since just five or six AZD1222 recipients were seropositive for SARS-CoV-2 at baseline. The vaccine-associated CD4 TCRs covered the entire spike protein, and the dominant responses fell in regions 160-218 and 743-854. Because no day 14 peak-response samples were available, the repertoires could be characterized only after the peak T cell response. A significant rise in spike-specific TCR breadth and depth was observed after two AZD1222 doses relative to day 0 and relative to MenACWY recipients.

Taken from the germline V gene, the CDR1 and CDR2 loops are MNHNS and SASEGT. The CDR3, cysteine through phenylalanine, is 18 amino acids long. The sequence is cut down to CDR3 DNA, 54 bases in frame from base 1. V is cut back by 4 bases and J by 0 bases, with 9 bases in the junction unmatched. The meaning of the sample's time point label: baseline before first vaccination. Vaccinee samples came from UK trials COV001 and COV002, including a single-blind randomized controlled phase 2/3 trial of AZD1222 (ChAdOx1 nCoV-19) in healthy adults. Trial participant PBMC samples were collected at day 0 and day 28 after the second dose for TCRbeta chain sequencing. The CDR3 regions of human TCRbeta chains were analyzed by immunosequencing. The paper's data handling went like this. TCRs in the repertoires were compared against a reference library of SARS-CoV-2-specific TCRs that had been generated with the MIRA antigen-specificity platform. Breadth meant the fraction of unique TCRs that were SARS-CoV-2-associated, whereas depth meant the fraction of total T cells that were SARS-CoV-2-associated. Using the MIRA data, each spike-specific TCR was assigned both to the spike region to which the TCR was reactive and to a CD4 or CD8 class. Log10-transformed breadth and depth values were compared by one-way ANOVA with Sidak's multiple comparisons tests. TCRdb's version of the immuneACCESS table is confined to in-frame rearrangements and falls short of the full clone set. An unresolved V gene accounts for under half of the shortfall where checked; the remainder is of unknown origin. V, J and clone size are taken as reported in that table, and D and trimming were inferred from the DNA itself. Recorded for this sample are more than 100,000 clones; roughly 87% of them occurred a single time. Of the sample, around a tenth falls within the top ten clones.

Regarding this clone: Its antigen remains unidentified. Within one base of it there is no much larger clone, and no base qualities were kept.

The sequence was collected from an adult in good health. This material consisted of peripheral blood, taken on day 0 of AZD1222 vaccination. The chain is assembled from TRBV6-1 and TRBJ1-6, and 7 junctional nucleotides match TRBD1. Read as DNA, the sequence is TGTGCCAGCAGTGGGGGGGGACAGCAGAGCTCCTATAATTCACCCCTCCACTTT. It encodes CASSGGGQQSSYNSPLHF.